Following are 31 T cell receptor beta chains from one sample sequenced in a study of blood T cell repertoires in COVID-19. Assay used: immunoSEQ multiplex PCR; TCRdb lists only in-frame clones, some missing. The sample comprises around 200,000 clones, about 88% of which are singletons, and 2.6% rests with the top ten. Sequenced material: PBMCs or T cells enriched from blood (not recorded which). Source of these receptors: a woman aged 25-40 years who had recovered from COVID-19.

The chain couples TRBV15 to TRBJ1-1, with 9 nucleotides matching TRBD1. CDR3 length: 17 amino acids. Germline CDR1 reads LNHNV; CDR2 reads YYDKDF (reference sequence). The V segment lost 1 base and the J segment 0 bases; nucleotides outside the gene matches: 6. The CDR3: CATSRVGTGSMNTEAFF. CDR3 DNA sequence: TGTGCCACCAGCAGAGTCGGGACAGGGTCCATGAACACTGAAGCTTTCTTT.

The rearrangement links TRBV11-2 to TRBJ2-7; 8 positions match TRBD2. With V trimmed by 3 bases and J by 3 bases, 1 base remained unmatched. Germline-derived CDR1 and CDR2 are SGHAT and FQNNGV. The CDR3 consists of 13 residues. CDR3 amino acids: CASSFGTSYEQYF. DNA of the CDR3: TGTGCCAGCAGCTTTGGGACTAGCTACGAGCAGTACTTC.

The chain is built from TRBV11-2 and TRBJ2-5; 10 bases are a match to TRBD2. Germline V gene data show CDR1 as SGHAT and CDR2 as FQNNGV. The CDR3 is made up of 17 amino acids. The V segment lost 0 bases and the J segment 4 bases; nucleotides outside the gene matches: 8. The CDR3 coding sequence is TGTGCCAGCAGCTTAGAGGCTAGCGGGGGACTCGGAGAGACCCAGTACTTC. Protein: CASSLEASGGLGETQYF. Full variable domain (outside the CDR3, taken from reference TRBV11-2 and TRBJ2-5): EAGVAQSPRYKIIEKRQSVAFWCNPISGHATLYWYQQILGQGPKLLIQFQNNGVVDDSQLPKDRFSAERLKGVDSTLKIQPAKLEDSAVYLCASSLEASGGLGETQYFGPGTRLLVL.

The V and J genes are TRBV9 and TRBJ1-2, with unresolved D. The germline V gene has CDR1 SGDLS and CDR2 YYNGEE. The V end was cut by 0 bases, the J end by 0 bases, with 12 bases between. The CDR3 length is 16 residues. CDR3 DNA sequence: TGTGCCAGCAGCGTAGGGGGAGGTACTGCTAACTATGGCTACACCTTC. This sequence encodes CASSVGGGTANYGYTF. The whole variable domain, remainder taken from reference TRBV9 and TRBJ1-2, is DSGVTQTPKHLITATGQRVTLRCSPRSGDLSVYWYQQSLDQGLQFLIQYYNGEERAKGNILERFSAQQFPDLHSELNLSSLELGDSALYFCASSVGGGTANYGYTFGSGTRLTVV.

The chain has TRBV6-2 or TRBV6-3 and TRBJ2-5, with TRBD2 as a possible D gene (5 bases). This CDR3 contains 15 residues. The V end was cut by 0 bases, the J end by 3 bases, with 11 bases between. CDR1 and CDR2 from the germline V gene are MNHEY and SVGEGT. CDR3 DNA: TGTGCCAGCAGTTACTCGAGGACTTTCGAAGAGACCCAGTACTTC. Amino acid sequence: CASSYSRTFEETQYF.

The chain is built from TRBV9 and TRBJ1-1; D unclear. With 0 bases removed from V and 0 bases from J, the gap between germline ends came to 9 bases. The length of the CDR3 is 15 residues. Germline CDR1 and CDR2: SGDLS and YYNGEE. CDR3 amino acids: CASSVGGPMNTEAFF. CDR3 DNA sequence: TGTGCCAGCAGCGTAGGAGGTCCGATGAACACTGAAGCTTTCTTT.

The rearrangement links TRBV2 to TRBJ2-2; D possibly corresponds to TRBD2 (7 bases). V was shortened by 1 base and J by 4 bases, with 13 bases between the two germline ends. The CDR3 is made up of 16 amino acids. The V gene's germline CDR1 is SNHLY and CDR2 FYNNEI. The DNA for the CDR3 is TGTGCCAGCAGTGAAGGCCGGGGGGCGAGCACCGGGGAGCTGTTTTTT. It specifies CASSEGRGASTGELFF.

The chain joins TRBV10-3 to TRBJ2-5; a weak D match, TRBD1 (6 bases). The CDR3 length is 13 residues. Germline V gene lookup returns CDR1 ENHRY and CDR2 SYGVKD. Trimming left V 10 bases short and J 0 bases short, with 12 bases between. CDR3 bases: TGTGCCACCAAGGACAGCCACCAAGAGACCCAGTACTTC. Amino acid sequence: CATKDSHQETQYF.

The chain uses TRBV6-1 and TRBJ2-5; no clear D. V lost 1 base and J lost 5, with 14 bases in between. The V gene's germline CDR1 is MNHNS and CDR2 SASEGT. The length of the CDR3 is 15 residues. CDR3 sequence: CASSEVSIRRETQYF. The DNA for the CDR3 is TGTGCCAGCAGTGAAGTGTCTATTAGGCGGGAGACCCAGTACTTC.

The chain has TRBV27 and TRBJ2-2; 8 bases match TRBD1. CDR3 length: 16 amino acids. Trimming cost V 2 bases and J 1 base; bases outside gene matches: 3. CDR1 and CDR2 from the germline V gene are MNHEY and SMNVEV (reference sequence). The CDR3 bases are TGTGCCAGCAGTTTAGGAGGGACAGGGAACACCGGGGAGCTGTTTTTT. Encoded protein: CASSLGGTGNTGELFF.

The chain employs TRBV5-1 and TRBJ1-2, with TRBD1 identical over 9 bases. The CDR3 loop spans 15 amino acids. V was clipped by 4 bases and J by 5 bases; unmatched bases: 9. The V gene's germline CDR1 is SGHRS and CDR2 YFSETQ. The CDR3 spells CASSPKGQGFYGYTF. CDR3 DNA: TGCGCCAGCAGCCCAAAAGGACAGGGGTTTTATGGCTACACCTTC.

J is TRBJ1-4 and V is TRBV15; no reliable D call. Looked up from germline, CDR1 is LNHNV and CDR2 is YYDKDF (reference sequence). The CDR3 is 15 amino acids. Trimming cost V 5 bases and J 3 bases, with 13 bases left between them. CDR3 amino acids: CATSPNSTPNEKLFF. CDR3 bases: TGTGCCACCAGCCCGAACAGTACCCCTAATGAAAAACTGTTTTTT.

The table lists this clone with a count of one. The chain links TRBV6-5 to TRBJ1-2, with D maybe TRBD1 (6 bases). Trimming cost V 2 bases and J 1 base, with 14 bases left between them. CDR1 is MNHEY, CDR2 SVGAGI, per germline. The CDR3 covers 16 residues. CDR3 nucleotide sequence: TGTGCCAGCAGTTACGGGGGCGTTCGGTTTAACTATGGCTACACCTTC. This encodes CASSYGGVRFNYGYTF.

The rearrangement joins TRBV7-9 to TRBJ1-6; no firm D call. The germline CDR1 and CDR2 sequences are SEHNR and FQNEAQ (reference sequence). V was shortened by 5 bases and J by 7 bases, with 9 bases between the two germline ends. The CDR3 is 13 amino acids. The CDR3 nucleotides are TGTGCCAGCAGCCGTCTCTTGAATTCACCCCTCCACTTT. Translation gives CASSRLLNSPLHF.

V usage is TRBV29-1 and J usage is TRBJ2-7, with 7 bases aligning to TRBD1. Germline CDR1 is SQVTM and CDR2 is ANQGSEA. The CDR3 has 15 amino acids. The V segment lost 3 bases and the J segment 0 bases; nucleotides outside the gene matches: 8. The CDR3 sequence is CSVESSGDSSYEQYF. The CDR3 DNA follows: TGCAGCGTTGAGAGCTCCGGGGACAGCTCCTACGAGCAGTACTTC.

This chain links TRBV14 with TRBJ1-6, with D maybe TRBD1 (5 bases). This CDR3 region has 17 residues. Trimming took off 3 bases at V and 7 bases at J, with 19 bases between the two ends. Germline lookup yields CDR1 SGHDN and CDR2 FVKESK. The CDR3 DNA sequence: TGTGCCAGCAGCCAGGGCCACCCGGGGGAATGGAATTCACCCCTCCACTTT. This codes for CASSQGHPGEWNSPLHF.

The CDR3 protein is CASGTGGWAEAFF. CDR3 DNA sequence: TGTGCCAGCGGGACAGGGGGGTGGGCTGAAGCTTTCTTT. The rearrangement uses TRBV2 and TRBJ1-1, with 11 positions matching TRBD1. The germline CDR1 and CDR2 sequences are SNHLY and FYNNEI. CDR3 length: 13 residues. V was pared by 8 bases and J by 6 bases, with 5 bases of the junction left unmatched.

The V gene is TRBV7-2, the J gene TRBJ2-7; D possibly corresponds to TRBD2 (6 bases). Germline V CDR1 and CDR2: SGHTA, FQGNSA. Trimming cost V 1 base and J 0 bases, with 10 bases left between them. The CDR3 has 15 residues. This CDR3 is CASSLVVGSSYEQYF. CDR3 in DNA: TGTGCCAGCAGCTTAGTTGTCGGGAGCTCCTACGAGCAGTACTTC.

This clone was picked up many times. V is TRBV21-1 and J is TRBJ1-1; the table calls TRBD1, which could not be checked here. TRBV21-1 has pseudogene status. This CDR3 is 16 amino acids long. This chain's CDR3 is CASSKQTGEMNTEAFF. As DNA, the CDR3 is TGTGCCAGCAGCAAACAAACAGGCGAAATGAACACTGAAGCTTTCTTT.

V usage is TRBV18 and J usage is TRBJ1-1; weak D call: TRBD1 (6 bases). There are 15 residues in the CDR3. Germline CDR1 and CDR2: KGHSH and LQKENI. V gave up 5 bases and J gave up 2 bases, with 15 bases separating them. The CDR3 sequence: CASSDTGYRNTEAFF. In nucleotides, the CDR3 is TGTGCCAGCTCAGATACAGGGTATCGAAACACTGAAGCTTTCTTT.

For the CDR3, the DNA is TGTGCCAGCAGCTATGACAGAAACACTGAAGCTTTCTTT. This sequence encodes CASSYDRNTEAFF. The chain has TRBV7-9 and TRBJ1-1, with D possibly being TRBD1 (5 bases). Trimming left V 4 bases short and J 2 bases short, with 8 bases between. The CDR3 sequence is 13 residues long. Germline V gene lookup returns CDR1 SEHNR and CDR2 FQNEAQ (reference sequence). The full variable domain, rest sourced from reference TRBV7-9 and TRBJ1-1, is DTGVSQNPRHKITKRGQNVTFRCDPISEHNRLYWYRQTLGQGPEFLTYFQNEAQLEKSRLLSDRFSAERPKGSFSTLEIQRTEQGDSAMYLCASSYDRNTEAFFGQGTRLTVV.

The V gene is TRBV5-1, the J gene TRBJ2-7; a weak D match, TRBD1 (5 bases). The CDR3 sequence is 14 residues long. V gave up 3 bases and J gave up 2 bases, with 12 bases separating them. CDR1 is SGHRS, CDR2 YFSETQ, per germline. CDR3: CASSSTTGTYEQYF. The CDR3 coding sequence is TGCGCCAGCAGCTCAACTACAGGTACCTACGAGCAGTACTTC.

This rearrangement joins TRBV3-1 (or the pseudogene TRBV3-2) to TRBJ1-1; D is ambiguous. Germline loops: CDR1 LGHDT, CDR2 YNNKEL (reference sequence). Trimming stripped 4 bases from V and 0 bases from J, with 9 bases between. CDR3 size: 14 residues. The CDR3 bases are TGTGCCAGCAGCCGCGGACTGATGAACACTGAAGCTTTCTTT. This encodes CASSRGLMNTEAFF.

V gene TRBV4-2 combines with J gene TRBJ1-4; 9 bases are shared with TRBD1. The CDR3 length is 15 residues. The germline V gene encodes CDR1 LGHNA and CDR2 YNFKEQ. V trimming: 1 base; J trimming: 7 bases; junction bases outside the gene matches: 4. This CDR3 is CASSQVGTGSEKLFF. The CDR3 DNA follows: TGTGCCAGCAGCCAAGTAGGGACAGGGAGTGAAAAACTGTTTTTT.

This clone was seen just once. The rearrangement links TRBV4-1 to TRBJ2-2; 7 bases are a match to TRBD1. Losses at the gene ends were 4 bases for V and 4 bases for J; bases not matched to a gene: 9. The CDR3 consists of 16 residues. CDR1 and CDR2 from the germline V gene are MGHRA and YSYEKL. CDR3 nucleotides: TGCGCCAGCAGCCCAGGGACAGCCTCGGGCACCGGGGAGCTGTTTTTT. Residues: CASSPGTASGTGELFF.

CDR3 in DNA: TGTGCCAGTAGTACTACAGCTTACGAGCAGTACTTC. This encodes CASSTTAYEQYF. This chain connects TRBV19 to TRBJ2-7; D not resolved. CDR1 and CDR2 (germline): LNHDA, SQIVND (reference sequence). The V end lost 4 bases, the J end lost 4 bases, and 8 bases lay between the germline ends. This CDR3 spans 12 amino acids.

This chain uses TRBV2 with TRBJ2-3; the match to TRBD2 covers 10 bases. V trimming: 3 bases; J trimming: 1 base; junction bases outside the gene matches: 4. The CDR3 runs 16 residues. The germline V gene encodes CDR1 SNHLY and CDR2 FYNNEI. The CDR3 region is CASSDLLAGGTDTQYF. Written as DNA, the CDR3 is TGTGCCAGCAGTGATCTGCTAGCGGGGGGCACAGATACGCAGTATTTT.

This sequence joins TRBV5-1 and TRBJ2-3; D perhaps matches TRBD1 (5 bases). The V gene lost 4 bases and the J gene lost 5 bases, with 11 bases spanning the gap. The CDR3 has 13 residues. Germline CDR1 SGHRS, CDR2 YFSETQ. The CDR3 bases are TGCGCCAGCAGCCCGGACAACCAAGATACGCAGTATTTT. It specifies CASSPDNQDTQYF.

The chain joins TRBV4-3 to TRBJ2-1; TRBD2 might be the D (6 bases). Trimming cost V 1 base and J 12 bases, with 16 bases left between them. The germline V gene has CDR1 LGHNA and CDR2 YSLEER. The CDR3 is 14 amino acids. CDR3 nucleotide sequence: TGCGCCAGCAGCCAAGGGGGAGGCCGGGGAGGGCAGTTCTTC. It codes for CASSQGGGRGGQFF.

The chain combines TRBV12-5 with TRBJ2-2; D gene unclear. CDR3 size: 14 residues. Trimming cost V 4 bases and J 0 bases, with 6 bases left between them. Per the germline V gene, CDR1 is LGHNT and CDR2 is FRNRAP. As DNA, the CDR3 is TGTGCTAGTGGTTCCAGATCGAACACCGGGGAGCTGTTTTTT. This sequence encodes CASGSRSNTGELFF. Full variable domain (rest looked up from reference TRBV12-5 and TRBJ2-2): DARVTQTPRHKVTEMGQEVTMRCQPILGHNTVFWYRQTMMQGLELLAYFRNRAPLDDSGMPKDRFSAEMPDATLATLKIQPSEPRDSAVYFCASGSRSNTGELFFGEGSRLTVL.

The gene calls are TRBV7-9 and TRBJ2-2, with a possible D match to TRBD1 (5 bases). Trimming removed 6 bases at V and 6 bases at J, with 8 bases between. The CDR3 extends over 12 amino acids. CDR1 is SEHNR and CDR2 is FQNEAQ in the germline V gene (reference sequence). The CDR3 DNA reads as TGTGCCAGCAGTGACAGACCCGGGGAGCTGTTTTTT. It translates to CASSDRPGELFF.